The TCR beta chain described here comes from a study of cytomegalovirus exposure and HLA in healthy donors. Whole-study context: A prior study identified over 100 million unique TCR beta sequences from about 200 million T cells. General study findings and limits: Later analysis associated a missense DCLRE1C variant with TCR beta V- and J-gene trimming. Confirmation in vitro established that a few CMV-associated chains were specific for CMV antigens.

V was clipped by 7 bases and J by 3 bases, with 16 bases between them. This CDR3 contains 14 residues. Germline V lookup: CDR1 SGHVT, CDR2 SQSDAQ. These donors counted as nominally healthy when sampled, but unrecorded immune exposures were likely. Primers for the PCR totalled 60 Vbeta and 13 Jbeta. The repertoire was sequenced with immunoSEQ multiplex PCR; TCRdb's copy has only in-frame clones and lacks some. The table shows 250,000 to 350,000 clones, with approximately 80% occurring only once. Comment on this clone: Its antigen is not identified.

The source is a girl aged 2 to 10 in good health and CMV-seronegative. The sequenced sample was PBMCs. This sequence joins TRBV7-4 and TRBJ2-7; D is possibly TRBD2 (5 bases). This chain's CDR3 is CASTAGLVFYEQYF. The CDR3 coding sequence is TGTGCCAGCACTGCCGGACTTGTTTTCTACGAGCAGTACTTC.